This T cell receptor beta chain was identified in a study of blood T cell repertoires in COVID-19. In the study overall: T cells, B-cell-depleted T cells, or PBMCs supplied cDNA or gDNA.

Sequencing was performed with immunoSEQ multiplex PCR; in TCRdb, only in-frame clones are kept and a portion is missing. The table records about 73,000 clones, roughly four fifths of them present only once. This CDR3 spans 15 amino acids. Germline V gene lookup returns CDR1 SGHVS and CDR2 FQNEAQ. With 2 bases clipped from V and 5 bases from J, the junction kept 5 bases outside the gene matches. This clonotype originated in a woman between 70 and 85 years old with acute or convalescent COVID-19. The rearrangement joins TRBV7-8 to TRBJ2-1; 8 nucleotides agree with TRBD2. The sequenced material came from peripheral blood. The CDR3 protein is CASSLLTSANNEQFF. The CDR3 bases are TGTGCCAGCAGCTTATTGACTAGCGCTAACAATGAGCAGTTCTTC.